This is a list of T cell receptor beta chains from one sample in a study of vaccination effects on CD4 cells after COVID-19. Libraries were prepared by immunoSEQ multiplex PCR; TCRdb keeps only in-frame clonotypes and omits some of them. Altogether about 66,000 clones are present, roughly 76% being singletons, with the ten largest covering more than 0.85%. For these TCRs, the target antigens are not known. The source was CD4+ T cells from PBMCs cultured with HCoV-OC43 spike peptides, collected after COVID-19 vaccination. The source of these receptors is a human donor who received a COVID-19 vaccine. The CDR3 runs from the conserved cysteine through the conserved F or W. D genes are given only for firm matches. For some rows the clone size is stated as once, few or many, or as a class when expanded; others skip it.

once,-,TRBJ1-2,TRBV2,CASSLYVAGYTF,TGTGCCAGCAGTTTATACGTTGCGGGCTACACCTTC
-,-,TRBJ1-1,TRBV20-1,CSTNQGTEAFF,TGCAGTACTAATCAGGGGACTGAAGCTTTCTTT
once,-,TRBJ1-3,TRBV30,CAWSAGRNTIYF,TGTGCCTGGAGCGCAGGGAGAAACACCATATATTTT
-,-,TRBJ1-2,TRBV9,CASSPTGSYGYTF,TGTGCCAGCAGCCCTACAGGGTCATATGGCTACACCTTC
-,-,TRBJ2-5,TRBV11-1,CASNSRGREETQYF,TGTGCCAGCAACTCCCGGGGAAGGGAAGAGACCCAGTACTTC
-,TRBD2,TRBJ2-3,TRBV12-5,CASATKNGRASGGTQYF,TGTGCTAGTGCCACAAAAAACGGGAGGGCTAGCGGGGGCACGCAGTATTTT
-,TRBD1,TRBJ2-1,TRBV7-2,CASSSEGAVTYNEQFF,TGTGCCAGCAGCTCCGAGGGGGCCGTAACCTACAATGAGCAGTTCTTC
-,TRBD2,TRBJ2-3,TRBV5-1,CASSTGLANPDTQYF,TGCGCCAGCAGCACGGGACTAGCGAACCCAGATACGCAGTATTTT
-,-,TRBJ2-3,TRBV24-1,CATSRTTGTDTQYF,TGTGCCACCAGTCGGACGACAGGCACGGATACGCAGTATTTT
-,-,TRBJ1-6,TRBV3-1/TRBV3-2,CASSREEGWDSPLHF,TGTGCCAGCAGCCGGGAGGAGGGTTGGGATTCACCCCTCCACTTT
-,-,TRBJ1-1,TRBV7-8,CASSHNRARVEAFF,TGTGCCAGCAGTCACAACAGGGCTCGGGTTGAAGCTTTCTTT
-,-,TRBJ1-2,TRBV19,CASSKGTAVGGYTF,TGTGCCAGTAGTAAAGGGACGGCCGTGGGAGGCTACACCTTC
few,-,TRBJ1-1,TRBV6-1,CASSEDPGGRTEAFF,TGTGCCAGCAGTGAAGATCCCGGGGGCAGGACTGAAGCTTTCTTT
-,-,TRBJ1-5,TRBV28,CASSSTPLGQPQHF,TGTGCCAGCAGTTCAACCCCATTGGGTCAGCCCCAGCATTTT
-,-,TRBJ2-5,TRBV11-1,CASSQRYQETQYF,TGTGCCAGCAGTCAGAGGTACCAAGAGACCCAGTACTTC